A single sample gave rise to the 5 T cell receptor beta chains below, sequenced in a study of CD8 T cells in ankylosing spondylitis. Study results and limitations: Blood of patients with ankylosing spondylitis appeared to be characterized by a TCR beta motif of several highly homologous variants.

Antigens of these TCRs are unknown. TCRdb independently ran MiXCR on the 5' RACE reads; one entry per CDR3 protein. The profile shows roughly 440,000 distinct CDR3 sequences, 15% to 20% of them singletons. The specimen sequenced was blood, either unsorted or a sorted T cell fraction (not recorded which). The receptors come from a male donor with ankylosing spondylitis.

This clonotype occurred many times. The V gene is TRBV5-4, the J gene TRBJ1-3; TRBD1 agrees at 8 bases. CDR3 length equals 15 residues. Germline loops: CDR1 SGHNT, CDR2 YYREEE (reference sequence). V shed 4 bases and J 4 bases; nucleotides not matched to a gene: 7. The CDR3 DNA sequence: TGTGCCAGCAGCCGACAGGGGAAGGGAGGAAACACCATATATTTT. Protein sequence: CASSRQGKGGNTIYF.

This clonotype was observed at least ten times. The CDR3 region is CSASQAGVKSPLHF. CDR3 in DNA: TGCAGTGCTAGTCAGGCAGGGGTGAAATCACCCCTCCACTTT. The chain employs TRBV20-1 and TRBJ1-6; TRBD1 is a possible D gene (6 bases). The ends were cut back, 3 bases at V and 10 bases at J, with 16 bases in the middle. Germline CDR1 and CDR2: DFQATT and SNEGSKA (reference sequence). The CDR3 runs to 14 residues.

In this sample, this clonotype turned up many times. The chain links TRBV28 to TRBJ2-1; possibly TRBD1 for D (6 bases). Trimming stripped 6 bases from V and 4 bases from J, with 16 bases between. CDR1 MDHEN and CDR2 SYDVKM come from the germline V gene. The length of the CDR3 is 15 residues. The CDR3 here is CASSRIPGTYNEQFF. DNA for the CDR3: TGTGCCAGCAGCCGCATTCCCGGGACATACAATGAGCAGTTCTTC. The full variable domain, in which reference TRBV28 and TRBJ2-1 provide the parts outside the CDR3, is DVKVTQSSRYLVKRTGEKVFLECVQDMDHENMFWYRQDPGLGLRLIYFSYDVKMKEKGDIPEGYSVSREKKERFSLILESASTNQTSMYLCASSRIPGTYNEQFFGPGTRLTVL.

This clonotype was counted a few times. J is TRBJ1-3 and V is TRBV13; D ambiguous. CDR1 and CDR2 (germline): PRHDT, FYEKMQ (reference sequence). V was pared by 5 bases and J by 0 bases, with 11 bases between. CDR3 size: 15 residues. Here the CDR3 reads CASSLRLVSGNTIYF. Written as DNA, the CDR3 is TGTGCCAGCAGCCTCCGACTGGTCTCTGGAAACACCATATATTTT. Filled out from reference TRBV13 and TRBJ1-3, the complete variable domain reads AAGVIQSPRHLIKEKRETATLKCYPIPRHDTVYWYQQGPGQDPQFLISFYEKMQSDKGSIPDRFSAQQFSDYHSELNMSSLELGDSALYFCASSLRLVSGNTIYFGEGSWLTVV.

The genes are TRBV6-1 and TRBJ2-2, with TRBD2 matching 11 bases. The germline V gene encodes CDR1 MNHNS and CDR2 SASEGT. This CDR3 contains 16 residues. V dropped 6 bases and J dropped 4; count of bases not matched to a gene: 7. CDR3 in amino acids: CASSTRLAGTTGELFF. The CDR3 DNA follows: TGTGCCAGCAGCACCCGACTAGCGGGGACCACCGGGGAGCTGTTTTTT.